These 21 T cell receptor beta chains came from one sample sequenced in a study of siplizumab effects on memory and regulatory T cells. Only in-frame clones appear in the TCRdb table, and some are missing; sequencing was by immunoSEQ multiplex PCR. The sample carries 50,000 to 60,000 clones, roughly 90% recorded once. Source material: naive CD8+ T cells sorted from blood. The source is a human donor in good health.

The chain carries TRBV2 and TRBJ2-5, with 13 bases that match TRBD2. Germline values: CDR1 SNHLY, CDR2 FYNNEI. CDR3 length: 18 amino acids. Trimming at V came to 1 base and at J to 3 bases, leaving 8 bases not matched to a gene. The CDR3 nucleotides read TGTGCCAGCAGTGAAGAATTGACTAGCGGGAGGTCCGAAGAGACCCAGTACTTC. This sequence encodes CASSEELTSGRSEETQYF.

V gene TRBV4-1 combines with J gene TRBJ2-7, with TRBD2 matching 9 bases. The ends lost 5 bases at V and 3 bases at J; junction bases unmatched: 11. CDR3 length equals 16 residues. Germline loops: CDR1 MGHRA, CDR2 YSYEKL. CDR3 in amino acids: CASSSSAGGLLYEQYF. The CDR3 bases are TGCGCCAGCAGCTCAAGTGCGGGAGGGCTCCTCTACGAGCAGTACTTC.

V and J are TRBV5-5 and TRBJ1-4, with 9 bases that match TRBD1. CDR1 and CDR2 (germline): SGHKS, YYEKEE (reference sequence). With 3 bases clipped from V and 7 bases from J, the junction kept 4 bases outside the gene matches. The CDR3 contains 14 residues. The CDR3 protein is CASSSRDRAEKLFF. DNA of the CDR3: TGTGCCAGCAGCTCCCGGGACAGGGCTGAAAAACTGTTTTTT.

CDR3 coding DNA: TGCGCCAGCAGCTTAGTTGGAGAGCAGTACTTC. Translation: CASSLVGEQYF. The V and J genes are TRBV5-1 and TRBJ2-7; D not resolved. Germline V lookup: CDR1 SGHRS, CDR2 YFSETQ. This CDR3 contains 11 residues. V was pared by 2 bases and J by 7 bases, with 7 bases between.

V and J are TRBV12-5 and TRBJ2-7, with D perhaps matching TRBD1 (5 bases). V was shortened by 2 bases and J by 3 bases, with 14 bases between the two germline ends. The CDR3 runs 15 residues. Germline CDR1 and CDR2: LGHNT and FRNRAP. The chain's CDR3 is CASGLTTQEDYEQYF. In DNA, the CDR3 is TGTGCTAGTGGTTTGACTACACAGGAAGACTACGAGCAGTACTTC.

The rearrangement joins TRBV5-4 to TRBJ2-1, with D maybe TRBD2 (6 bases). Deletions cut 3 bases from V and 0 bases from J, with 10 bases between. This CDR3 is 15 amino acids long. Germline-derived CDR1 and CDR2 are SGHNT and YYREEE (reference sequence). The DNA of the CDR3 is TGTGCCAGCAGCTCGGGACTCAGCTCCTACAATGAGCAGTTCTTC. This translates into CASSSGLSSYNEQFF.

CDR3 coding DNA: TGTGCCAGCAGCTTATCACGTGTCTACGAGCAGTACTTC. It translates to CASSLSRVYEQYF. The chain combines TRBV11-2 with TRBJ2-7; D is unclear. This CDR3 contains 13 residues. Trimming took off 2 bases at V and 3 bases at J, with 8 bases between the two ends. Germline V lookup: CDR1 SGHAT, CDR2 FQNNGV.

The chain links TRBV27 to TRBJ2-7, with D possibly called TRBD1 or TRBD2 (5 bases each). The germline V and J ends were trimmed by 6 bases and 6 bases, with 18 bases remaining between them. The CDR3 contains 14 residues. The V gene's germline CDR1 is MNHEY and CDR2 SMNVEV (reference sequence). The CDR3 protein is CASSPGQGVGEQYF. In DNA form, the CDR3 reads TGTGCCAGCAGCCCGGGGCAGGGAGTGGGCGAGCAGTACTTC.

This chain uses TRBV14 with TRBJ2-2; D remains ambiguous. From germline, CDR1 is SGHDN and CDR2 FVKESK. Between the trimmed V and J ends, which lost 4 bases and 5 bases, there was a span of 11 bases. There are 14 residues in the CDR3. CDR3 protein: CASSPRLGTGELFF. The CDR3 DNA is TGTGCCAGCAGCCCCCGACTTGGTACCGGGGAGCTGTTTTTT.

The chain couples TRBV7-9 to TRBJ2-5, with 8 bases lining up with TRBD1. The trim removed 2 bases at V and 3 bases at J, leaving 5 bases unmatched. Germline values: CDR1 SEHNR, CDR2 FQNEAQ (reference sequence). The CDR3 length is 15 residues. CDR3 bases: TGTGCCAGCAGCTTACCGGACAGGGAAGAAGAGACCCAGTACTTC. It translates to CASSLPDREEETQYF.

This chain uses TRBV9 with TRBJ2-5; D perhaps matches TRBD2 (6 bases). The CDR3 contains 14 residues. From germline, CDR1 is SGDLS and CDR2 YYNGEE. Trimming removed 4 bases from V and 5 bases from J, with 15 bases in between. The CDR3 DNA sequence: TGTGCCAGCAGCCCCCCGGGCGGGACCGAGACCCAGTACTTC. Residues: CASSPPGGTETQYF.

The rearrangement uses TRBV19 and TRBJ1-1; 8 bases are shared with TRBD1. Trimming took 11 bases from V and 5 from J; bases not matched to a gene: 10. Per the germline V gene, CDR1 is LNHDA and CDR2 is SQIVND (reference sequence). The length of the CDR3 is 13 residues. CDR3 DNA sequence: TGTGCCGCGCGGACAGGGCGGGGAACTGAAGCTTTCTTT. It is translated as CAARTGRGTEAFF.

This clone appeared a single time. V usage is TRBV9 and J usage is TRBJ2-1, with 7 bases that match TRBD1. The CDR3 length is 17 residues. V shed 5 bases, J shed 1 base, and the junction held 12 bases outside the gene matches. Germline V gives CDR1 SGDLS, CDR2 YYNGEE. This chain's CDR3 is CASSPDRVLLSYNEQFF. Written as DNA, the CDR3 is TGTGCCAGCAGTCCCGACAGGGTACTTTTATCCTACAATGAGCAGTTCTTC. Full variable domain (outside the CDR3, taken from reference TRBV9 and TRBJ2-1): DSGVTQTPKHLITATGQRVTLRCSPRSGDLSVYWYQQSLDQGLQFLIQYYNGEERAKGNILERFSAQQFPDLHSELNLSSLELGDSALYFCASSPDRVLLSYNEQFFGPGTRLTVL.

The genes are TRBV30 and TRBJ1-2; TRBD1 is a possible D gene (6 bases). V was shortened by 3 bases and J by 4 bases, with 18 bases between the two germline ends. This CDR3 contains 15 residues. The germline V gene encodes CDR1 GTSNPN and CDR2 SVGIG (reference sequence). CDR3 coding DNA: TGTGCCTGGAGCCAAGGAACGACAGGTTCCTATGGCTACACCTTC. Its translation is CAWSQGTTGSYGYTF.

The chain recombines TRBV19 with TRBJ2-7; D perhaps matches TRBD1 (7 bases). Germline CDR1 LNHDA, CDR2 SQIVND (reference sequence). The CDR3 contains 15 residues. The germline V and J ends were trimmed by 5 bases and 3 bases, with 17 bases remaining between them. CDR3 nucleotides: TGTGCCAGTAGTGTTAGCGCGGGACAGAGCTACGAGCAGTACTTC. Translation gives CASSVSAGQSYEQYF.

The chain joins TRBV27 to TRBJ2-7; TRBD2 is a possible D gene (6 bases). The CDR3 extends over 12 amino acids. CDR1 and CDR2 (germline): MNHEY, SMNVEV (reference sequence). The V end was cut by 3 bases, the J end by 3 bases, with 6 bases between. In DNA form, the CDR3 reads TGTGCCAGCAGTTTTAGCGGCTACGAGCAGTACTTC. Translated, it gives CASSFSGYEQYF.

CDR3 sequence (DNA): TGCGCCAGCAGCCCGGGACTAGCGGGTCAAGAGACCCAGTACTTC. Its translation: CASSPGLAGQETQYF. The rearrangement links TRBV4-1 to TRBJ2-5, with 12 bases fitting TRBD2. Germline CDR1 and CDR2: MGHRA and YSYEKL. This CDR3 spans 15 amino acids. Trimming cost V 4 bases and J 2 bases; bases outside gene matches: 2.

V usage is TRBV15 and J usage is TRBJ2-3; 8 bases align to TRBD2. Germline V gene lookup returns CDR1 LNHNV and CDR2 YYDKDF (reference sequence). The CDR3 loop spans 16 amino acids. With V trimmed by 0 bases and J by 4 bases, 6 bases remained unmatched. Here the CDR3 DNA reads TGTGCCACCAGCAGAGATGGCGGGAGGTACTCAGATACGCAGTATTTT. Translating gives CATSRDGGRYSDTQYF.

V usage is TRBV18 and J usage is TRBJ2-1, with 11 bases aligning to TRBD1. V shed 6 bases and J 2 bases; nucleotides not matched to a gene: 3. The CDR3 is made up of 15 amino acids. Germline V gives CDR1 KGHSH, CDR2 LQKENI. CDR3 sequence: CASSQGQGAYNEQFF. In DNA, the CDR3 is TGTGCCAGCTCGCAGGGACAGGGGGCCTACAATGAGCAGTTCTTC.

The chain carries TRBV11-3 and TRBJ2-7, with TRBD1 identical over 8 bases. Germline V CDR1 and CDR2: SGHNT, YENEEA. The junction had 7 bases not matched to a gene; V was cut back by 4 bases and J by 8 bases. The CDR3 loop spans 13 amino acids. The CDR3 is CASSSGTGSQQYF. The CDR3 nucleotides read TGTGCCAGCAGCTCCGGGACAGGCTCTCAGCAGTACTTC.

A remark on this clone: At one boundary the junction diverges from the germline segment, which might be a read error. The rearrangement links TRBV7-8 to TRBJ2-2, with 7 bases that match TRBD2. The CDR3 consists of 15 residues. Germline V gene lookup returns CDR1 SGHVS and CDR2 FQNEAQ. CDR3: CASSLADGGTGELFF. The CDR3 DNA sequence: TGTGCCAGCAGCCTAGCGGACGGGGGGACCGGGGAGCTGTTTTTT.